The 23 T cell receptor beta chains listed next were all sequenced from one sample in a study of early stage breast cancer tumors. The repertoire was sequenced with immunoSEQ multiplex PCR; TCRdb's copy has only in-frame clones and lacks some. Among about 72,000 clones listed, roughly 80% were seen once. The sample consisted of blood. Source of these receptors: a person between 55 and 70 years old with breast cancer.

The V gene is TRBV19, the J gene TRBJ2-5; D gene uncertain. The CDR3 covers 16 residues. Trimming removed 5 bases at V and 2 bases at J, with 18 bases between. Germline values: CDR1 LNHDA, CDR2 SQIVND (reference sequence). CDR3 coding DNA: TGTGCCAGTAGTCCCACCCACGAGCCGGCACAAGAGACCCAGTACTTC. Translated, it gives CASSPTHEPAQETQYF.

The chain couples TRBV7-2 to TRBJ2-3; D not certain. Trimming left V 0 bases short and J 6 bases short, with 4 bases between. This CDR3 spans 12 amino acids. CDR1 and CDR2 from the germline V gene are SGHTA and FQGNSA. DNA of the CDR3: TGTGCCAGCAGCTTAGCGCTGGATACGCAGTATTTT. As protein: CASSLALDTQYF.

This clone has more than one count but fewer than ten. The chain is built from TRBV7-6 and TRBJ2-5; TRBD2 aligns across 8 bases. CDR3 size: 14 residues. The V gene end was trimmed by 5 bases and the J gene end by 1 base; junction bases not matched to a gene: 3. Germline V gene sequence: CDR1 SGHVS, CDR2 FNYEAQ. The CDR3 region has the DNA TGTGCCAGCAGCCGGGGGGGCTTCCAAGAGACCCAGTACTTC. It translates to CASSRGGFQETQYF.

The chain links TRBV28 to TRBJ1-2, with 7 bases lining up with TRBD1. The trim removed 5 bases at V and 3 bases at J, leaving 6 bases unmatched. The CDR3 length is 14 residues. Germline V gene data show CDR1 as MDHEN and CDR2 as SYDVKM. The DNA for the CDR3 is TGTGCCAGCAGTCCCTCGACAGGGTACTATGGCTACACCTTC. The encoded protein is CASSPSTGYYGYTF.

This chain links TRBV18 with TRBJ1-2; D is undetermined. Germline lookup yields CDR1 KGHSH and CDR2 LQKENI. The CDR3 is 15 residues long. The V end was cut by 3 bases, the J end by 2 bases, with 13 bases between. Here the CDR3 DNA reads TGTGCCAGCTCACCCGGGAGTGGCGGGAACTATGGCTACACCTTC. Its translation is CASSPGSGGNYGYTF.

In its sample, this clone ranks as medium-sized. This chain links TRBV6-4 with TRBJ2-1; the D is unclear. The germline CDR1 and CDR2 sequences are MRHNA and SNTAGT. The V end was cut by 2 bases, the J end by 3 bases, with 5 bases between. The CDR3 loop spans 13 amino acids. CDR3 in DNA: TGTGCCAGCAGTGACGTGGACTACAATGAGCAGTTCTTC. Translated: CASSDVDYNEQFF.

The chain employs TRBV4-3 and TRBJ2-3, with TRBD1 matching over 9 bases. The V and J ends lost 0 bases and 3 bases, in that order; junction bases with no gene match: 10. Germline CDR1 LGHNA, CDR2 YSLEER. The CDR3 is 18 amino acids. CDR3: CASSQEGPYRGHTDTQYF. In nucleotides, the CDR3 is TGCGCCAGCAGCCAAGAAGGGCCCTACAGGGGGCATACAGATACGCAGTATTTT.

The chain uses TRBV18 and TRBJ1-1; weak D call: TRBD1 (5 bases). Trimming took 6 bases from V and 10 from J, leaving 21 bases between them. The CDR3 runs to 14 residues. Looked up from germline, CDR1 is KGHSH and CDR2 is LQKENI. The CDR3 DNA sequence: TGTGCCAGCTCTGCCCAGTTGGGGGAGTCTGTAGCTTTCTTT. Its protein is CASSAQLGESVAFF.

V gene TRBV29-1 combines with J gene TRBJ1-2, with D unclear. V was clipped by 6 bases and J by 2 bases, with 16 bases between them. Germline-derived CDR1 and CDR2 are SQVTM and ANQGSEA. The CDR3 totals 14 residues. The DNA for the CDR3 is TGCAGCGTAGGTTACATGAACGCCAACTATGGCTACACCTTC. Protein: CSVGYMNANYGYTF.

The chain has TRBV10-1 and TRBJ1-1; no clear D gene. V lost 6 bases and J lost 2, with 13 bases in between. The CDR3 is made up of 14 amino acids. Germline CDR1 is WNHNN and CDR2 is SYGVQD (reference sequence). CDR3 sequence: CASSPRGRNTEAFF. The CDR3 DNA reads TGCGCCAGCAGCCCCCGAGGCCGTAACACTGAAGCTTTCTTT.

CDR3 protein: CASKISGYNEQFF. CDR3 DNA sequence: TGTGCCAGCAAAATTAGCGGATACAATGAGCAGTTCTTC. The rearrangement uses TRBV6-5 and TRBJ2-1; maybe TRBD2 (6 bases). With 7 bases removed from V and 4 bases from J, the gap between germline ends came to 11 bases. The length of the CDR3 is 13 residues. Germline V gene sequence: CDR1 MNHEY, CDR2 SVGAGI.

The rearrangement uses TRBV5-1 and TRBJ2-3; D gene uncertain. The V end lost 2 bases, the J end lost 3 bases, and 4 bases lay between the germline ends. Germline V gene lookup returns CDR1 SGHRS and CDR2 YFSETQ. CDR3 length: 12 residues. This chain's CDR3 is CASSFGTDTQYF. DNA for the CDR3: TGCGCCAGCAGCTTTGGAACAGATACGCAGTATTTT.

This chain's CDR3 is CASSPTLTPDTQYF. The CDR3 DNA follows: TGTGCCAGCAGCCCCACCCTGACCCCAGATACGCAGTATTTT. The chain links TRBV6-5 to TRBJ2-3; D call uncertain. This CDR3 has 14 residues. The V gene's germline CDR1 is MNHEY and CDR2 SVGAGI. Trimming took off 6 bases at V and 4 bases at J, with 14 bases between the two ends.

In its sample, this clone ranks as medium-sized (0.01 to 0.1%). The rearrangement joins TRBV15 to TRBJ2-3; D assignment may be TRBD1 or TRBD2 (5 bases each). V was clipped by 3 bases and J by 5 bases, with 15 bases between them. The germline gives CDR1 LNHNV, CDR2 YYDKDF (reference sequence). The CDR3 sequence is 15 residues long. CDR3 residues: CATSRGTESGDTQYF. Here the CDR3 DNA reads TGTGCCACCAGCAGGGGGACCGAGTCAGGAGATACGCAGTATTTT.

Worth noting for this clone: In the same sample, other DNA sequences code for this CDR3. The chain couples TRBV7-2 to TRBJ2-3; 9 bases agree with TRBD1. There are 15 residues in the CDR3. The germline CDR1 and CDR2 sequences are SGHTA and FQGNSA. The ends lost 1 base at V and 2 bases at J; junction bases unmatched: 1. The CDR3 DNA reads as TGTGCCAGCAGCTTAGGGGACAGGGACACAGATACGCAGTATTTT. It is translated as CASSLGDRDTDTQYF.

This chain uses TRBV7-2 with TRBJ2-2; D ambiguous. Germline V gives CDR1 SGHTA, CDR2 FQGNSA. V was pared by 5 bases and J by 5 bases, with 9 bases between. This CDR3 is 13 amino acids long. In DNA, the CDR3 is TGTGCCAGCAGCAAAGACGGAACCGGGGAGCTGTTTTTT. Its protein product is CASSKDGTGELFF. Using reference TRBV7-2 and TRBJ2-2 for the parts outside the CDR3, the full variable domain is GAGVSQSPSNKVTEKGKDVELRCDPISGHTALYWYRQSLGQGLEFLIYFQGNSAPDKSGLPSDRFSAERTGGSVSTLTIQRTQQEDSAVYLCASSKDGTGELFFGEGSRLTVL.

The chain uses TRBV19 and TRBJ1-5; TRBD1 matches at 8 bases. Trimming removed 8 bases from V and 5 bases from J; junction bases left unmatched: 5. Germline V lookup: CDR1 LNHDA, CDR2 SQIVND (reference sequence). This CDR3 comprises 13 residues. In nucleotides, the CDR3 is TGTGCCAGTGGACAGGGAGGACATCAGCCCCAGCATTTT. The encoded protein is CASGQGGHQPQHF. The full variable domain, its missing parts supplied by reference TRBV19 and TRBJ1-5, is DGGITQSPKYLFRKEGQNVTLSCEQNLNHDAMYWYRQDPGQGLRLIYYSQIVNDFQKGDIAEGYSVSREKKESFPLTVTSAQKNPTAFYLCASGQGGHQPQHFGDGTRLSIL.

V usage is TRBV29-1 and J usage is TRBJ2-1; TRBD2 matches 8 bases. The CDR3 totals 14 residues. Trimming took 3 bases from V and 3 from J; bases not matched to a gene: 4. Per germline, CDR1 SQVTM and CDR2 ANQGSEA. Here the CDR3 DNA reads TGCAGCGTTGAGGCGGGAGGTTTCTACAATGAGCAGTTCTTC. Its translation: CSVEAGGFYNEQFF.

This clone was seen just once. This sequence joins TRBV18 and TRBJ2-1; TRBD2 is a possible D gene (6 bases). CDR1 and CDR2 from the germline V gene are KGHSH and LQKENI. CDR3 length: 16 residues. V gave up 3 bases and J gave up 7 bases, with 19 bases separating them. CDR3 protein: CASSPGTGVGRNEQFF. The CDR3 nucleotides read TGTGCCAGCTCACCTGGTACGGGAGTGGGGAGGAATGAGCAGTTCTTC.

The chain employs TRBV2 and TRBJ1-2; no firm D call. The germline CDR1 and CDR2 sequences are SNHLY and FYNNEI. CDR3 size: 13 residues. Trimming pared 4 bases from V and 1 base from J, leaving 7 bases between. The CDR3 bases are TGTGCCAGCAGTGGAGGAGTTAACTATGGCTACACCTTC. Amino acid sequence: CASSGGVNYGYTF.

The V gene is TRBV6-1, the J gene TRBJ1-6; D call uncertain. The germline V gene has CDR1 MNHNS and CDR2 SASEGT. V was pared by 8 bases and J by 6 bases, with 8 bases between. This CDR3 is built from 12 residues. DNA of the CDR3: TGTGCCAGCGCGTTATTTAATTCACCCCTCCACTTT. This sequence encodes CASALFNSPLHF.

This chain uses TRBV19 with TRBJ2-5, with 7 bases fitting TRBD1. The CDR3 runs to 14 residues. The germline V gene has CDR1 LNHDA and CDR2 SQIVND (reference sequence). V was clipped by 3 bases and J by 3 bases; unmatched bases: 4. In DNA form, the CDR3 reads TGTGCCAGTAGTATCAGGGACAGAAAAGAGACCCAGTACTTC. The encoded protein is CASSIRDRKETQYF.

The V call is TRBV7-6, the J call TRBJ2-1; 10 bases agree with TRBD2. With V trimmed by 5 bases and J by 1 base, 14 bases remained unmatched. The CDR3 runs 19 residues. Germline V gene sequence: CDR1 SGHVS, CDR2 FNYEAQ. CDR3 region: CASSHRSGGASGSYNEQFF. The CDR3 coding sequence is TGTGCCAGCAGCCACCGGAGCGGGGGGGCCAGTGGATCCTACAATGAGCAGTTCTTC.